The 29 T cell receptor beta chains given below trace back to one sample, sequenced in a study of identical twins. TCRdb called the 5' RACE reads again in MiXCR, with one record for every CDR3 protein. This sample has about 690,000 distinct CDR3 sequences, with over 5% found just once. Material for sequencing was naive T cells sorted from blood. These receptors all stem from a man aged 18 to 30 in good health.

At least ten counts were recorded for this clonotype. The chain recombines TRBV25-1 with TRBJ1-2, with D possibly matching TRBD1 (5 bases). This CDR3 contains 13 residues. V was cut by 8 bases and J by 8 bases, with 18 bases left in between. The germline gives CDR1 MGHDK, CDR2 SYGVNS. The CDR3 loop is CASRDSSRIGYTF. The CDR3, as DNA: TGTGCCAGCCGCGACAGCTCGAGGATAGGCTACACCTTC.

This clonotype was observed a few times. V usage is TRBV20-1 and J usage is TRBJ1-6, with D maybe TRBD1 (6 bases). The CDR3 runs 17 residues. Per germline, CDR1 DFQATT and CDR2 SNEGSKA (reference sequence). V dropped 3 bases and J dropped 10 bases, with 25 bases sitting between them. CDR3 loop: CSASLIKGGALESPLHF. CDR3 coding DNA: TGCAGTGCTAGCCTCATTAAGGGGGGAGCATTAGAGTCACCCCTCCACTTT.

This clonotype has more than one count but fewer than ten. V is TRBV7-3 and J is TRBJ2-1; D is unresolved. Trimming removed 9 bases from V and 5 bases from J, with 14 bases in between. This CDR3 contains 13 residues. CDR1 and CDR2 (germline): SGHTA, FQGTGA. The CDR3: CASSDWRNNEQFF. In nucleotides, the CDR3 is TGTGCCAGTTCTGATTGGAGAAACAATGAGCAGTTCTTC.

There are many counts of this clonotype. V and J are TRBV4-2 and TRBJ2-5; the match to TRBD1 covers 8 bases. CDR1 and CDR2 (germline): LGHNA, YNFKEQ. CDR3 length: 15 amino acids. V dropped 0 bases and J dropped 2; count of bases not matched to a gene: 2. The CDR3 region is CASSQDYRGQETQYF. The CDR3 nucleotides read TGTGCCAGCAGCCAAGATTACAGGGGGCAAGAGACCCAGTACTTC.

This clonotype was detected ten times or more. The chain has TRBV9 and TRBJ2-2; TRBD2 is a possible D gene (5 bases). V lost 8 bases to trimming and J lost 1 base, with 6 bases between them. In germline, CDR1 is SGDLS, CDR2 YYNGEE. The CDR3 covers 12 residues. CDR3: CASEGNTGELFF. The CDR3 bases are TGTGCCAGTGAGGGGAACACCGGGGAGCTGTTTTTT. The whole variable domain, remainder taken from reference TRBV9 and TRBJ2-2, is DSGVTQTPKHLITATGQRVTLRCSPRSGDLSVYWYQQSLDQGLQFLIQYYNGEERAKGNILERFSAQQFPDLHSELNLSSLELGDSALYFCASEGNTGELFFGEGSRLTVL.

This clonotype was seen many times. The V and J genes are TRBV7-9 and TRBJ2-5; D remains ambiguous. V lost 9 bases and J lost 5, with 13 bases in between. CDR3 length: 12 amino acids. Looked up from germline, CDR1 is SEHNR and CDR2 is FQNEAQ (reference sequence). CDR3 sequence reads: CASGVGRETQYF. The CDR3 bases are TGTGCCAGTGGAGTGGGCCGGGAGACCCAGTACTTC.

The genes are TRBV4-1 and TRBJ2-1; 9 bases map to TRBD1. Trimming at V came to 0 bases and at J to 4 bases, leaving 4 bases not matched to a gene. Looked up from germline, CDR1 is MGHRA and CDR2 is YSYEKL. The CDR3 has 16 residues. This chain's CDR3 is CASSQETGGWYNEQFF. The CDR3 nucleotides read TGCGCCAGCAGCCAAGAGACAGGGGGATGGTACAATGAGCAGTTCTTC.

The chain couples TRBV3-1 to TRBJ2-5; no firm D call. Germline V gene data show CDR1 as LGHDT and CDR2 as YNNKEL (reference sequence). The CDR3 length is 14 residues. V was clipped by 1 base and J by 4 bases, with 10 bases between them. CDR3 DNA: TGTGCCAGCAGCCAAGTGGGCACTGGAGAGACCCAGTACTTC. Its protein is CASSQVGTGETQYF.

This clonotype was recorded at least ten times. V gene TRBV20-1 combines with J gene TRBJ2-3, with D uncertain. This CDR3 region has 15 residues. The germline gives CDR1 DFQATT, CDR2 SNEGSKA (reference sequence). The V gene lost 0 bases and the J gene lost 2 bases, with 12 bases spanning the gap. CDR3 protein: CSARDLSRNTDTQYF. DNA for the CDR3: TGCAGTGCTAGAGATCTTAGCAGAAACACAGATACGCAGTATTTT.

The chain links TRBV6-6 to TRBJ2-1; a possible D gene is TRBD2 (5 bases). The CDR3 length is 11 residues. V was trimmed by 2 bases and J by 10 bases, leaving 6 bases between them. The germline CDR1 and CDR2 sequences are MNHNY and SVGAGI (reference sequence). The CDR3 protein is CASSYASEQFF. The CDR3 coding sequence is TGTGCCAGCAGTTACGCTAGCGAGCAGTTCTTC.

In this sample, this clonotype turned up many times. This rearrangement joins TRBV5-1 to TRBJ2-1, with no clear D. This CDR3 is built from 12 residues. The germline V gene has CDR1 SGHRS and CDR2 YFSETQ. Deletions cut 2 bases from V and 9 bases from J, with 9 bases between. This chain's CDR3 is CASSLSLGEQFF. The CDR3 nucleotides read TGCGCCAGCAGCTTAAGTTTGGGTGAGCAGTTCTTC.

The sample holds many counts of this clonotype. V is TRBV29-1 and J is TRBJ2-1; TRBD2 is a possible D gene (5 bases). This CDR3 contains 14 residues. From germline, CDR1 is SQVTM and CDR2 ANQGSEA. Trimming removed 2 bases at V and 5 bases at J, with 13 bases between. The chain's CDR3 is CSVELAEVDNEQFF. The CDR3 nucleotides are TGCAGCGTTGAACTTGCGGAGGTTGACAATGAGCAGTTCTTC.

Only a few counts were recorded for this clonotype. V gene TRBV2 combines with J gene TRBJ2-6, with a weak D call TRBD1 (6 bases). Germline loops: CDR1 SNHLY, CDR2 FYNNEI. The CDR3 covers 13 residues. The germline V and J ends were trimmed by 5 bases and 9 bases, with 11 bases remaining between them. DNA for the CDR3: TGTGCCAGCAGTTTAGGACAGCTCAACGTCCTGACTTTC. It encodes CASSLGQLNVLTF.

This clonotype was detected many times. The chain uses TRBV9 and TRBJ2-1; no firm D call. Trimming removed 0 bases from V and 7 bases from J, with 8 bases in between. The CDR3 has 13 residues. CDR1 SGDLS and CDR2 YYNGEE come from the germline V gene. The CDR3 nucleotides read TGTGCCAGCAGCGTAGCAGGCCTTAATGAGCAGTTCTTC. Encoded protein: CASSVAGLNEQFF.

This clonotype was counted ten times or more. This chain uses TRBV25-1 with TRBJ2-3, with D perhaps matching TRBD1 (6 bases). V was clipped by 6 bases and J by 0 bases, with 13 bases between them. The germline V gene has CDR1 MGHDK and CDR2 SYGVNS. The CDR3 spans 15 residues. This CDR3 is CASRIGGPSTDTQYF. CDR3 DNA sequence: TGTGCCAGCAGAATAGGGGGTCCTAGCACAGATACGCAGTATTTT.

In this sample, this clonotype turned up many times. The chain combines TRBV27 with TRBJ1-2, with a tentative D call TRBD1 (5 bases). The CDR3 has 14 residues. CDR1 and CDR2 from the germline V gene are MNHEY and SMNVEV (reference sequence). V was shortened by 6 bases and J by 4 bases, with 15 bases between the two germline ends. The CDR3, as DNA: TGTGCCAGCAGCTCGACAGTGACTTCCTATGGCTACACCTTC. Encoded protein: CASSSTVTSYGYTF.

This clonotype showed up many times. This chain joins TRBV18 and TRBJ1-2; maybe TRBD1 (6 bases). The V gene's germline CDR1 is KGHSH and CDR2 LQKENI. This CDR3 contains 13 residues. Trimming stripped 6 bases from V and 12 bases from J, with 20 bases between. This chain's CDR3 is CASSIKTGHTDTF. In nucleotides, the CDR3 is TGTGCCAGCTCGATTAAAACAGGGCACACTGACACCTTC. Looking up the rest from reference TRBV18 and TRBJ1-2 gives the full variable domain: NAGVMQNPRHLVRRRGQEARLRCSPMKGHSHVYWYRQLPEEGLKFMVYLQKENIIDESGMPKERFSAEFPKEGPSILRIQQVVRGDSAAYFCASSIKTGHTDTFGSGTRLTVV.

Ten or more counts support this clonotype. This chain connects TRBV12-3 or TRBV12-4 to TRBJ2-3; D not resolved. V lost 5 bases, J lost 2 bases, and 8 bases lay in between. This CDR3 is built from 13 residues. CDR3 bases: TGTGCCAGCAGTAGAAGACCCACAGATACGCAGTATTTT. Translating gives CASSRRPTDTQYF.

This clonotype was counted many times. This rearrangement joins TRBV24-1 to TRBJ2-1; maybe TRBD2 (6 bases). CDR3 length: 15 residues. The V gene's germline CDR1 is KGHDR and CDR2 SFDVKD. The germline V and J ends were trimmed by 1 base and 5 bases, with 11 bases remaining between them. CDR3 protein: CATSDLYRENNEQFF. CDR3 nucleotides: TGTGCCACCAGTGATTTATACCGGGAGAACAATGAGCAGTTCTTC.

At least ten counts were recorded for this clonotype. This chain uses TRBV12-3 or TRBV12-4 with TRBJ2-1; 9 positions agree with TRBD2. The V segment lost 6 bases and the J segment 9 bases; nucleotides outside the gene matches: 6. This CDR3 has 13 residues. CDR3 in amino acids: CASSPGTSSEQFF. The CDR3 region has the DNA TGTGCCAGCAGCCCTGGGACTAGCAGTGAGCAGTTCTTC.

A note on this clonotype: A read error is likely, as this CDR3 ends without the conserved phenylalanine or tryptophan. The chain joins TRBV20-1 to TRBJ2-3; TRBD2 might be the D (7 bases). The CDR3 has 15 residues. V was pared by 5 bases and J by 7 bases, with 22 bases between. The V gene's germline CDR1 is DFQATT and CDR2 SNEGSKA (reference sequence). In DNA, the CDR3 is TGCAGTGCTGGGGGGGCTAGCGACCGTATTTATACGCAGTATTAT. Its translation is CSAGGASDRIYTQYY.

The chain has TRBV4-3 and TRBJ2-3, with D possibly TRBD2 on 5 matching bases. Looked up from germline, CDR1 is LGHNA and CDR2 is YSLEER. V was pared by 0 bases and J by 0 bases, with 13 bases between. CDR3 length: 17 amino acids. The CDR3 sequence: CASSQDPASPSTDTQYF. DNA of the CDR3: TGCGCCAGCAGCCAAGATCCCGCTAGCCCTAGCACAGATACGCAGTATTTT.

This clonotype was recorded at least ten times. The chain employs TRBV25-1 and TRBJ1-5; no clear D gene. The length of the CDR3 is 12 residues. V was pared by 1 base and J by 6 bases, with 4 bases between. CDR1 MGHDK and CDR2 SYGVNS come from the germline V gene. CDR3 DNA: TGTGCCAGCAGTGAATCGGGTCAGCCCCAGCATTTT. Its translation: CASSESGQPQHF.

This clonotype was seen ten or more times. This chain links TRBV18 with TRBJ2-1; the D gene is possibly TRBD1 (5 bases). V shed 3 bases and J shed 5 bases, with 14 bases lying between them. The CDR3 length is 15 residues. CDR1 and CDR2 (germline): KGHSH, LQKENI. CDR3 loop: CASSPDSLNNNEQFF. The CDR3 DNA follows: TGTGCCAGCTCACCCGACAGTCTTAACAACAATGAGCAGTTCTTC.

This clonotype has a count of ten or more. The chain couples TRBV11-2 to TRBJ1-2; D unclear. CDR1 is SGHAT and CDR2 is FQNNGV in the germline V gene. This CDR3 is built from 14 residues. The V end was cut by 2 bases, the J end by 3 bases, with 10 bases between. The CDR3 DNA reads as TGTGCCAGCAGCTTATACGGGTACTACTATGGCTACACCTTC. As protein: CASSLYGYYYGYTF.

This clonotype was found many times. The chain uses TRBV29-1 and TRBJ2-3, with D unclear. The germline CDR1 and CDR2 sequences are SQVTM and ANQGSEA. V was trimmed by 7 bases and J by 1 base, leaving 9 bases between them. CDR3 size: 12 residues. The CDR3 is CSGERGTDTQYF. For the CDR3, the DNA is TGCAGCGGGGAAAGGGGCACAGATACGCAGTATTTT.

This clonotype was seen a handful of times. V and J are TRBV23-1 and TRBJ2-7, with 9 positions matching TRBD2. TRBV23-1 is sorted into the ORF group, with uncertain function. The CDR3 sequence is 14 residues long. The junction had 9 bases not matched to a gene; V was cut back by 6 bases and J by 6 bases. The CDR3 spells CASRASGTHLEQYF. In DNA form, the CDR3 reads TGCGCCAGCAGGGCTAGCGGGACCCACCTCGAGCAGTACTTC.

The chain couples TRBV20-1 to TRBJ2-3, with TRBD2 identical over 7 bases. From germline, CDR1 is DFQATT and CDR2 SNEGSKA (reference sequence). The CDR3 loop spans 13 amino acids. The CDR3 protein is CTLRGVSTDTQYF. For the CDR3, the DNA is TGCACCCTTCGGGGGGTTAGCACAGATACGCAGTATTTT.

This clonotype was observed at least ten times. V is TRBV4-1 and J is TRBJ2-1; D is unclear. There are 15 residues in the CDR3. Deletions cut 9 bases from V and 0 bases from J, with 15 bases between. Germline values: CDR1 MGHRA, CDR2 YSYEKL. Here the CDR3 reads CASQPSEYSYNEQFF. CDR3 sequence (DNA): TGCGCCAGTCAGCCTTCAGAATACTCCTACAATGAGCAGTTCTTC.